One and the same sample provided the 11 T cell receptor beta chains below, sequenced in a study of cytomegalovirus exposure and HLA in healthy donors. The PCR had 60 Vbeta and 13 Jbeta primers. Method: immunoSEQ multiplex PCR; TCRdb's copy keeps in-frame clones and lacks some. Here the sample spans under 200,000 clones, roughly three quarters being singletons. Sequencing was carried out using PBMCs. These receptors were collected from a male donor in good health and CMV-seropositive.

This clone was seen more than once but under ten times. V is TRBV10-3 and J is TRBJ2-7, with 14 bases that match TRBD2. V trimming: 6 bases; J trimming: 6 bases; junction bases outside the gene matches: 10. CDR3 length: 16 residues. CDR1 and CDR2 from the germline V gene are ENHRY and SYGVKD. The CDR3 loop reads CAIRPGLAGGPIEQYF. The DNA for the CDR3 is TGTGCCATCAGACCTGGACTAGCGGGGGGCCCAATCGAGCAGTACTTC.

V usage is TRBV4-3 and J usage is TRBJ1-4; D perhaps matches TRBD1 (6 bases). The CDR3 has 15 residues. Per germline, CDR1 LGHNA and CDR2 YSLEER. Deletions cut 0 bases from V and 4 bases from J, with 9 bases between. This CDR3 is CASSQEYRDNEKLFF. CDR3 nucleotides: TGCGCCAGCAGCCAAGAATACAGGGATAATGAAAAACTGTTTTTT.

The rearrangement links TRBV6-5 to TRBJ1-5; weak D call: TRBD1 (5 bases). The V and J ends lost 6 bases and 0 bases respectively, with 12 bases between them. CDR3 length equals 15 residues. Looked up from germline, CDR1 is MNHEY and CDR2 is SVGAGI. In nucleotides, the CDR3 is TGTGCCAGCAGCCGAACAACAGGTAGCAATCAGCCCCAGCATTTT. Translation gives CASSRTTGSNQPQHF.

CDR3 sequence reads: CASSLPRVGYNEQFF. The DNA for the CDR3 is TGTGCCAGCAGCTTACCCAGGGTAGGCTACAATGAGCAGTTCTTC. The V and J genes are TRBV7-3 and TRBJ2-1; weak D call: TRBD1 (5 bases). CDR3 length: 15 amino acids. Germline V gene lookup returns CDR1 SGHTA and CDR2 FQGTGA. V was shortened by 2 bases and J by 3 bases, with 11 bases between the two germline ends.

This chain links TRBV25-1 with TRBJ1-6; D not certain. Trimming took 6 bases from V and 0 from J, leaving 6 bases between them. CDR3 length equals 14 residues. Germline CDR1 and CDR2: MGHDK and SYGVNS. The CDR3 spells CASRQSSYNSPLHF. Written as DNA, the CDR3 is TGTGCCAGCAGACAGAGCTCCTATAATTCACCCCTCCACTTT.

The chain is built from TRBV19 and TRBJ2-7; TRBD1 is a possible D gene (6 bases). The germline CDR1 and CDR2 sequences are LNHDA and SQIVND (reference sequence). With 5 bases removed from V and 7 bases from J, the gap between germline ends came to 12 bases. CDR3 length: 12 amino acids. The CDR3 here is CASSLGAGEQYF. DNA of the CDR3: TGTGCCAGTAGTTTGGGGGCAGGGGAGCAGTACTTC.

In this sample, this clone turned up once. The chain recombines TRBV18 with TRBJ2-3; D gene unclear. The V gene's germline CDR1 is KGHSH and CDR2 LQKENI. The CDR3 extends over 16 amino acids. Trimming removed 1 base at V and 2 bases at J, with 13 bases between. CDR3: CASSPRAISLTDTQYF. The CDR3 region has the DNA TGTGCCAGCTCACCACGGGCCATCTCCCTCACAGATACGCAGTATTTT.

The J gene is TRBJ2-7, the V gene TRBV6-5, with unresolved D. V gave up 6 bases and J gave up 6 bases, with 15 bases separating them. CDR1 and CDR2 (germline): MNHEY, SVGAGI. This CDR3 comprises 13 residues. The CDR3 nucleotides are TGTGCCAGCAGGGATCGAGACCTAGGCGAGCAGTACTTC. It codes for CASRDRDLGEQYF.

This sequence joins TRBV15 and TRBJ1-1, with D perhaps matching TRBD1 (5 bases). V lost 5 bases, J lost 10 bases, and 23 bases lay in between. CDR3 length equals 15 residues. Germline V lookup: CDR1 LNHNV, CDR2 YYDKDF (reference sequence). The CDR3, as DNA: TGTGCCACCAGCGGAAGGACAACCCTGGCGAGAATAGCTTTCTTT. Translation: CATSGRTTLARIAFF.

V usage is TRBV9 and J usage is TRBJ2-1, with TRBD1 matching 7 bases. CDR1 SGDLS and CDR2 YYNGEE come from the germline V gene. J was trimmed by 4 bases and V by 0 bases; bases with no gene match: 4. The CDR3 is 15 amino acids. The CDR3 loop reads CASSVGGGNYNEQFF. The CDR3, as DNA: TGTGCCAGCAGCGTAGGAGGGGGCAATTACAATGAGCAGTTCTTC. The whole variable domain, filled in from reference TRBV9 and TRBJ2-1, reads DSGVTQTPKHLITATGQRVTLRCSPRSGDLSVYWYQQSLDQGLQFLIQYYNGEERAKGNILERFSAQQFPDLHSELNLSSLELGDSALYFCASSVGGGNYNEQFFGPGTRLTVL.

J is TRBJ2-7 and V is TRBV18, with 10 bases fitting TRBD2. V trimming: 0 bases; J trimming: 2 bases; junction bases outside the gene matches: 4. The CDR3 length is 16 residues. CDR1 KGHSH and CDR2 LQKENI come from the germline V gene. CDR3 coding DNA: TGTGCCAGCTCACCACCAACTAGCGGGACTACCTACGAGCAGTACTTC. Translation gives CASSPPTSGTTYEQYF.